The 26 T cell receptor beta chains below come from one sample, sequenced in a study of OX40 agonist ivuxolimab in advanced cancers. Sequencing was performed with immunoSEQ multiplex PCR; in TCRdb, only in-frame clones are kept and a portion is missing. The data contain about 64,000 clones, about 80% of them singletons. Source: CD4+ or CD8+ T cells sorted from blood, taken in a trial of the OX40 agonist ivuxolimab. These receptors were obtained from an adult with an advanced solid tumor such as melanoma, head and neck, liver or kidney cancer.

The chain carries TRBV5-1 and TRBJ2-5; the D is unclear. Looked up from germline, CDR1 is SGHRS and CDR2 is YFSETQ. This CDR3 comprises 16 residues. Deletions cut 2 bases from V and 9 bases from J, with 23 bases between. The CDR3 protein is CASSLTGSIRTEAQYF. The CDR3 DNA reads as TGCGCCAGCAGCTTAACCGGGTCTATAAGAACCGAGGCCCAGTACTTC. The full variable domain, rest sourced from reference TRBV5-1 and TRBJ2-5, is KAGVTQTPRYLIKTRGQQVTLSCSPISGHRSVSWYQQTPGQGLQFLFEYFSETQRNKGNFPGRFSGRQFSNSRSEMNVSTLELGDSALYLCASSLTGSIRTEAQYFGPGTRLLVL.

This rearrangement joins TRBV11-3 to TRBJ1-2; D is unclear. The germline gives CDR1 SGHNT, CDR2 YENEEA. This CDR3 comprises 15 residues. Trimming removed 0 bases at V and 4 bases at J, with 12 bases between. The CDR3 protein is CASSLDFSKAYGYTF. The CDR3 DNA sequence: TGTGCCAGCAGCTTAGATTTTAGTAAGGCCTATGGCTACACCTTC.

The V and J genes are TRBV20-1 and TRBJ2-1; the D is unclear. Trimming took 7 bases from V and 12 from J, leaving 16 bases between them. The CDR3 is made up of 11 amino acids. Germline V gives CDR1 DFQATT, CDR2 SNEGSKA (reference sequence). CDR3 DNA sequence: TGCAGTGGCCAGGATATGACTGGGCAGTTCTTC. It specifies CSGQDMTGQFF.

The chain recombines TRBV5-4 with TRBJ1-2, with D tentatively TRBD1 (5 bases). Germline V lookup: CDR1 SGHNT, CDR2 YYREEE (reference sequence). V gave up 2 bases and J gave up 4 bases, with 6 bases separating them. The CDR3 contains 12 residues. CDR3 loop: CASSLDSYGYTF. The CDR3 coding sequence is TGTGCCAGCAGCTTAGACAGCTATGGCTACACCTTC.

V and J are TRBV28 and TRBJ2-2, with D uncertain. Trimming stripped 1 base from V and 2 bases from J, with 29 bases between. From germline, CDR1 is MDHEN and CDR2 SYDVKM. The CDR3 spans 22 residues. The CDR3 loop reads CASSLFLVGRSTGEGNTGELFF. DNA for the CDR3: TGTGCCAGCAGTTTATTCTTAGTGGGTCGGTCGACTGGTGAAGGAAACACCGGGGAGCTGTTTTTT.

The CDR3 is CASTRGWRADTQYF. In DNA form, the CDR3 reads TGTGCCAGCACTCGGGGGTGGAGGGCAGATACGCAGTATTTT. The chain couples TRBV11-2 to TRBJ2-3; perhaps TRBD2 as D (6 bases). The V end was cut by 7 bases, the J end by 4 bases, with 15 bases between. CDR1 is SGHAT, CDR2 FQNNGV, per germline. The CDR3 contains 14 residues. The whole variable domain, filled in from reference TRBV11-2 and TRBJ2-3, reads EAGVAQSPRYKIIEKRQSVAFWCNPISGHATLYWYQQILGQGPKLLIQFQNNGVVDDSQLPKDRFSAERLKGVDSTLKIQPAKLEDSAVYLCASTRGWRADTQYFGPGTRLTVL.

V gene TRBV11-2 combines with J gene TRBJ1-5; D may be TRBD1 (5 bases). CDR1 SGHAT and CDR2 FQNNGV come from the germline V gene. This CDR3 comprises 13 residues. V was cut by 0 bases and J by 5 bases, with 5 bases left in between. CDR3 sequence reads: CASSLEGDQPQHF. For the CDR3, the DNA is TGTGCCAGCAGCTTAGAAGGGGATCAGCCCCAGCATTTT.

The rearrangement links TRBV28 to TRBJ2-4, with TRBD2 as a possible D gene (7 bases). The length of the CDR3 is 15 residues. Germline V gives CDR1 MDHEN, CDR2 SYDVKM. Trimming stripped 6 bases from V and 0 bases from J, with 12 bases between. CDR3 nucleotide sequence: TGTGCCAGCAGCGGCGGGGGCCCAGCCAAAAACATTCAGTACTTC. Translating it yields CASSGGGPAKNIQYF. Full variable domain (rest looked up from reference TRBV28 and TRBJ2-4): DVKVTQSSRYLVKRTGEKVFLECVQDMDHENMFWYRQDPGLGLRLIYFSYDVKMKEKGDIPEGYSVSREKKERFSLILESASTNQTSMYLCASSGGGPAKNIQYFGAGTRLSVL.

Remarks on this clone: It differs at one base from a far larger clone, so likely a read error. The CDR3 sequence is CGVEEGRGRAETQYF. As DNA, the CDR3 is TGCGGCGTTGAAGAAGGTAGGGGGCGCGCGGAGACCCAGTACTTC. The rearrangement links TRBV29-1 to TRBJ2-7; 7 bases fit TRBD1. The J call may be wrong; the DNA end is better matched by TRBJ2-5. Germline CDR1 reads SQVTM; CDR2 reads ANQGSEA. The CDR3 covers 15 residues.

CDR3 nucleotide sequence: TGTGCCAGCAGCCGACTAGCCCAAGAGACCCAGTACTTC. As protein: CASSRLAQETQYF. The genes are TRBV7-3 and TRBJ2-5; 7 bases line up with TRBD2. The ends lost 5 bases at V and 1 base at J; junction bases unmatched: 1. The CDR3 spans 13 residues. Germline lookup yields CDR1 SGHTA and CDR2 FQGTGA.

The CDR3 loop is CASSIVGNSPLHF. The CDR3 DNA sequence: TGTGCCAGTAGTATAGTGGGGAATTCACCCCTCCACTTT. This chain joins TRBV19 and TRBJ1-6; no definite D call. The CDR3 length is 13 residues. CDR1 is LNHDA, CDR2 SQIVND, per germline (reference sequence). V lost 1 base to trimming and J lost 7 bases, with 5 bases between them.

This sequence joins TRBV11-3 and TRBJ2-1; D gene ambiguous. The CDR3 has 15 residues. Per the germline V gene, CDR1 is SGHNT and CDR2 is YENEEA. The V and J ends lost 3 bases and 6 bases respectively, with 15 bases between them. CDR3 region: CASSFELWSPNEQFF. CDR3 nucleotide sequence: TGTGCCAGCAGCTTCGAGCTCTGGAGTCCCAATGAGCAGTTCTTC.

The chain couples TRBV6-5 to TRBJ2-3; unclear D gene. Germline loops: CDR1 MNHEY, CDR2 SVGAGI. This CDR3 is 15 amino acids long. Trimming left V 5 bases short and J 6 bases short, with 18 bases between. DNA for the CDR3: TGTGCCAGCAGTACCTCGGACGGCTCCAGGGATACGCAGTATTTT. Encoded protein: CASSTSDGSRDTQYF.

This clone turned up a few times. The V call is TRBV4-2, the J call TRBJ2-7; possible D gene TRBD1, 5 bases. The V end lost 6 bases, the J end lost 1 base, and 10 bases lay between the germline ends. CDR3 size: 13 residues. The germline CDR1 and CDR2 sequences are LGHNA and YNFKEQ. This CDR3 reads CASRLTASYEQYF. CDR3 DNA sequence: TGTGCCAGCAGATTGACAGCTTCCTACGAGCAGTACTTC.

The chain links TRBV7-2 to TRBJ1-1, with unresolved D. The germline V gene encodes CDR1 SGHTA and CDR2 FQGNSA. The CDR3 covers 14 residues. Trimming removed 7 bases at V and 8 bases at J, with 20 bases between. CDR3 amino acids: CASNPGGPSLEAFF. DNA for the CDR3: TGTGCCAGCAACCCCGGCGGCCCGAGCTTGGAAGCTTTCTTT. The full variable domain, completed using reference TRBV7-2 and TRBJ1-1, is GAGVSQSPSNKVTEKGKDVELRCDPISGHTALYWYRQSLGQGLEFLIYFQGNSAPDKSGLPSDRFSAERTGGSVSTLTIQRTQQEDSAVYLCASNPGGPSLEAFFGQGTRLTVV.

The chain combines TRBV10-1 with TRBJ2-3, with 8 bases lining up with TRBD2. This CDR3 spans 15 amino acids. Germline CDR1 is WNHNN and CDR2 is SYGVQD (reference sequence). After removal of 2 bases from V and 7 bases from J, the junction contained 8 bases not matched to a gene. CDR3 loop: CASSERAGVGNTQYF. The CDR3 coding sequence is TGCGCCAGCAGTGAGAGAGCGGGGGTAGGGAATACGCAGTATTTT.

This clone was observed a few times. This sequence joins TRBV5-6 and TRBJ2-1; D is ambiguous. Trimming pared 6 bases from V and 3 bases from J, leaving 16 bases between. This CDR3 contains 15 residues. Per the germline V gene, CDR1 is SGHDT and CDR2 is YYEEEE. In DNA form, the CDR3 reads TGTGCCAGCAAGTTTCTCAGAGATTTCTACAATGAGCAGTTCTTC. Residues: CASKFLRDFYNEQFF. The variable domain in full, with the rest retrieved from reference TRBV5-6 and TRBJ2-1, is DAGVTQSPTHLIKTRGQQVTLRCSPKSGHDTVSWYQQALGQGPQFIFQYYEEEERQRGNFPDRFSGHQFPNYSSELNVNALLLGDSALYLCASKFLRDFYNEQFFGPGTRLTVL.

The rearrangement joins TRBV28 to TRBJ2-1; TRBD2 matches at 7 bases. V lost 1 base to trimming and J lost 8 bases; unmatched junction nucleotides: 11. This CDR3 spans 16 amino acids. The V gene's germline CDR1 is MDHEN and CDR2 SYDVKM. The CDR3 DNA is TGTGCCAGCAGTTTATCTATCCCGGGGGGTCATTATGAGCAGTTCTTC. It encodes CASSLSIPGGHYEQFF.

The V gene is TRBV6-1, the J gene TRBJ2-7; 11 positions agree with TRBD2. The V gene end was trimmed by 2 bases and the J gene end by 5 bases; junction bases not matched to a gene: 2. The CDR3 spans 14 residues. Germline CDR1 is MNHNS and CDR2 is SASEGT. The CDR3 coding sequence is TGTGCCAGCAGTGAAATAGCGGGGGGGCACGAGCAGTACTTC. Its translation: CASSEIAGGHEQYF.

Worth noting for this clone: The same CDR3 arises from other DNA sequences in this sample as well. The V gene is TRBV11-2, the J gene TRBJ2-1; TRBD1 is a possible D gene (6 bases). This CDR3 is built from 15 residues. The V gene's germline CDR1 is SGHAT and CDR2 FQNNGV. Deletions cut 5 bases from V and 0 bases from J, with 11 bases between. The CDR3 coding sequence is TGTGCCAGCAGCCCCGGGACAAGCTCCTACAATGAGCAGTTCTTC. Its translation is CASSPGTSSYNEQFF.

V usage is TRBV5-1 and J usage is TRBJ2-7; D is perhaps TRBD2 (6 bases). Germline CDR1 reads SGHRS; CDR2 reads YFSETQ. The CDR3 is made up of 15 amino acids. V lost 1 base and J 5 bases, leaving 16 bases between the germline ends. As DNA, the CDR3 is TGCGCCAGCAGCTTGCTCGCTAGCGATTCGGACGAGCAGTACTTC. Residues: CASSLLASDSDEQYF.

Here the CDR3 DNA reads TGTGCCAGCAGCTTCCCGACGAACACTGAAGCTTTCTTT. Its protein product is CASSFPTNTEAFF. The chain has TRBV5-4 and TRBJ1-1; unclear D gene. This CDR3 has 13 residues. The germline V gene has CDR1 SGHNT and CDR2 YYREEE (reference sequence). V was clipped by 2 bases and J by 1 base, with 6 bases between them.

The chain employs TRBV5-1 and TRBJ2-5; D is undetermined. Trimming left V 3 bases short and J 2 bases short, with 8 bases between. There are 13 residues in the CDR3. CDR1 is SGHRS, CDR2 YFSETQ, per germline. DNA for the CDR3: TGCGCCAGCAGCTATGGGCGGCAAGAGACCCAGTACTTC. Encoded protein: CASSYGRQETQYF. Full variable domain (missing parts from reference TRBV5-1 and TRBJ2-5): KAGVTQTPRYLIKTRGQQVTLSCSPISGHRSVSWYQQTPGQGLQFLFEYFSETQRNKGNFPGRFSGRQFSNSRSEMNVSTLELGDSALYLCASSYGRQETQYFGPGTRLLVL.

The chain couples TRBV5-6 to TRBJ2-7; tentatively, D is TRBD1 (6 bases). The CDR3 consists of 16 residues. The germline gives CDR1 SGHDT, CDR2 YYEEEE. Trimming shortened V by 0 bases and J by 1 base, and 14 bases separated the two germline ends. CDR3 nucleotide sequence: TGTGCCAGCAGCTTGGGACAGGATCGGCGATCCTACGAGCAGTACTTC. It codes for CASSLGQDRRSYEQYF.

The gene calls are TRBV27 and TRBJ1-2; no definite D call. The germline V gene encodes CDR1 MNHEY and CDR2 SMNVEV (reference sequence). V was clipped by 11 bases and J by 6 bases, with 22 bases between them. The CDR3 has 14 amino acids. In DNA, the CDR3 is TGTGCCTCAAAGGGCGTAACACGAGCTCATGGCTACACCTTC. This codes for CASKGVTRAHGYTF.

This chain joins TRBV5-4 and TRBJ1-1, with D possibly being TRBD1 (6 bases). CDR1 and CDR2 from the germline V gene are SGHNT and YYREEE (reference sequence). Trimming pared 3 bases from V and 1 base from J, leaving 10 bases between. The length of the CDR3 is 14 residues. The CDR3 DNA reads TGTGCCAGCAGCTGGGGGGCGGGGAACACTGAAGCTTTCTTT. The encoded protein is CASSWGAGNTEAFF.